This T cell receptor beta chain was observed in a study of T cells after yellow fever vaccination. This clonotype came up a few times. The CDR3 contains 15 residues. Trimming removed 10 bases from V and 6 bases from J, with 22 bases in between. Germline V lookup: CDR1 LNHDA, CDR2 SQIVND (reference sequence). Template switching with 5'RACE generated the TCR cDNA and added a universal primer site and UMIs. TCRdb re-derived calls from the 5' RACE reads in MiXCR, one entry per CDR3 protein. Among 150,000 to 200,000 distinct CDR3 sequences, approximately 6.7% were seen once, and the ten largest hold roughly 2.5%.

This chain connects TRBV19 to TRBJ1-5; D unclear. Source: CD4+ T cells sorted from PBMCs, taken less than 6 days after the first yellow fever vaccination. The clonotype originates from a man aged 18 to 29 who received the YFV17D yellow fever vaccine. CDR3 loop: CATKSEVQRSQPQHF. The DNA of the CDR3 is TGTGCCACCAAATCGGAAGTCCAGAGGAGTCAGCCCCAGCATTTT.